This T cell receptor (beta chain) comes out of a study of cytomegalovirus exposure and HLA in healthy donors. The study's findings and limits: Earlier analysis yielded a pattern in which most TCR beta V segments were productive about 90% or about 30% of the time.

Remarks on this clone: Its specificity is not known.

V was trimmed by 2 bases and J by 4 bases, leaving 15 bases between them. The CDR3 spans 15 residues. Germline V gene lookup returns CDR1 GTSNPN and CDR2 SVGIG (reference sequence). PCR primers comprised 60 Vbeta and 13 Jbeta primers. Libraries were prepared by immunoSEQ multiplex PCR; TCRdb keeps only in-frame clonotypes and omits some of them. The table has 210,000 or so clones, about 89% seen once. This chain uses TRBV30 with TRBJ1-5; unclear D gene. Sequencing used PBMCs. The receptor was derived from a woman in her late teens or twenties in good health and CMV-seronegative. For the CDR3, the DNA is TGTGCCTGGAGTAACGAGGTCACCGAGAATCAGCCCCAGCATTTT. Protein product: CAWSNEVTENQPQHF.